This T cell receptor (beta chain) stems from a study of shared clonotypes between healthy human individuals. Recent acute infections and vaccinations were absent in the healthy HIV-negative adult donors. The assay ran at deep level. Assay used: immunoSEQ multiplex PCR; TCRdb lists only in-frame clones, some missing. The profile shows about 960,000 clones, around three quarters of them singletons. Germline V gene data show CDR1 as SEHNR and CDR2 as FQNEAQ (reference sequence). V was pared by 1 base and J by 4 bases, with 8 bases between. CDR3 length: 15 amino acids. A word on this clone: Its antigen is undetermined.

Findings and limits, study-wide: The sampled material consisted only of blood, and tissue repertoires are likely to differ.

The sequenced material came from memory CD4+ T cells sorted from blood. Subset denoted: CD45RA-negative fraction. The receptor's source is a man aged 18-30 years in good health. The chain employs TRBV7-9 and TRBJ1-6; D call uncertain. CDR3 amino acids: CASSLEAVYNSPLHF. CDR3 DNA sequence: TGTGCCAGCAGCTTAGAGGCGGTTTATAATTCACCCCTCCACTTT.